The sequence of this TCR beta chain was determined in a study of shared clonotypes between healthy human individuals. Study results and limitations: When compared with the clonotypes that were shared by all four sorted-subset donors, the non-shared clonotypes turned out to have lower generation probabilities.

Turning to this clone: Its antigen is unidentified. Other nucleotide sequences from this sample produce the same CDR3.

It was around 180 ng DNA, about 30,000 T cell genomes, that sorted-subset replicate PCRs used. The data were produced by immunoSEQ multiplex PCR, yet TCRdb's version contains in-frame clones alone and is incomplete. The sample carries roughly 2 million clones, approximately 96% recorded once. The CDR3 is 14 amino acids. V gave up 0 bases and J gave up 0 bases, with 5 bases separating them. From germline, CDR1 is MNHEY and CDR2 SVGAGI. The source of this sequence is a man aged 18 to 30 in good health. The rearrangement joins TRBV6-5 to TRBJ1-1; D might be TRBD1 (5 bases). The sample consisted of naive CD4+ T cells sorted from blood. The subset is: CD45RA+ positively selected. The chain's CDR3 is CASSYSGVNTEAFF. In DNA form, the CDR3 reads TGTGCCAGCAGTTACTCAGGGGTGAACACTGAAGCTTTCTTT.